This record looks at one T cell receptor (beta chain) sequence and its context. The antigen is not known. The data derive from a study of cytomegalovirus exposure and HLA in healthy donors. Regarding the study as a whole: Among the most significant clusters, several appeared linked to common viral pathogens in a later analysis.

The donors gave bone marrow, and they were healthy. 60 Vbeta and 13 Jbeta primers were used in PCR. Sequencing was performed with immunoSEQ multiplex PCR; in TCRdb, only in-frame clones are kept and a portion is missing. The data show roughly 100,000 clones, 76% seen once. The CDR3 has 14 residues. The V gene's germline CDR1 is SGHDT and CDR2 YYEEEE. V shed 2 bases and J 7 bases; nucleotides not matched to a gene: 6. Specimen: PBMCs. The receptor was derived from a woman aged 18 to 35 in good health and CMV-seropositive. The chain is built from TRBV5-6 and TRBJ2-7; 10 nucleotides agree with TRBD2. CDR3 sequence reads: CASSLAGGPREQYF. CDR3 nucleotide sequence: TGTGCCAGCAGCTTAGCGGGAGGGCCGAGAGAGCAGTACTTC.